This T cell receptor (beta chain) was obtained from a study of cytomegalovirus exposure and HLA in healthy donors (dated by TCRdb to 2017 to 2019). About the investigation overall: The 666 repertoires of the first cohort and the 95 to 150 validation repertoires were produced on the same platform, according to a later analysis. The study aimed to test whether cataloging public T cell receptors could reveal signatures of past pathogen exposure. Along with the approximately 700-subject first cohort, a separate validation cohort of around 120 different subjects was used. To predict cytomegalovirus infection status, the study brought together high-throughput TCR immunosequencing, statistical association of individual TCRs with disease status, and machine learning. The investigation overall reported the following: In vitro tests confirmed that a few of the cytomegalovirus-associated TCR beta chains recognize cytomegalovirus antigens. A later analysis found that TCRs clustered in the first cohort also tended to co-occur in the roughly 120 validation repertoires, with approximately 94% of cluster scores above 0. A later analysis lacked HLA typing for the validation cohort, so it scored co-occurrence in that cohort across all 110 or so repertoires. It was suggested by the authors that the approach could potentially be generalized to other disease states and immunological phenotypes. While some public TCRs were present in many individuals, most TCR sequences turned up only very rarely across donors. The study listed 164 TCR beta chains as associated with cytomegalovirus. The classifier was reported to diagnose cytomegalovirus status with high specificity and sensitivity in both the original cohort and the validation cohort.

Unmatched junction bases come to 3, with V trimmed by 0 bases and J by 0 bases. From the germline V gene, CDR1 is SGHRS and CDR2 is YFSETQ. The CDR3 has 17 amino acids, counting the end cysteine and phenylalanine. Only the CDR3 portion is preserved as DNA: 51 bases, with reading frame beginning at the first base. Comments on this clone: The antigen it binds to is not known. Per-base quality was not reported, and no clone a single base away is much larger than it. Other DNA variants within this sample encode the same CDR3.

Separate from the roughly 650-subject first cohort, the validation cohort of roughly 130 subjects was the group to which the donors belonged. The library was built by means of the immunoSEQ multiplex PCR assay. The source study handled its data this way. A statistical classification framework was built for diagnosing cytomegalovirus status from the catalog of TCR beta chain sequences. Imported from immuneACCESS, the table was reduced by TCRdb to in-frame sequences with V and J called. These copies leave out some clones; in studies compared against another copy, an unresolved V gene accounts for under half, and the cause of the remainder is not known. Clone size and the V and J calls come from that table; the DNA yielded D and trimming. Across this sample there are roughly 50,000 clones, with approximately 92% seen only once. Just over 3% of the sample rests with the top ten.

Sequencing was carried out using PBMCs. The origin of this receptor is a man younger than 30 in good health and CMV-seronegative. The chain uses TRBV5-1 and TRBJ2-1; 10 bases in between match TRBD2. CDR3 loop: CASSLEASGSSYNEQFF. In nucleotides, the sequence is TGCGCCAGCAGCTTGGAAGCTAGCGGGAGCTCCTACAATGAGCAGTTCTTC.